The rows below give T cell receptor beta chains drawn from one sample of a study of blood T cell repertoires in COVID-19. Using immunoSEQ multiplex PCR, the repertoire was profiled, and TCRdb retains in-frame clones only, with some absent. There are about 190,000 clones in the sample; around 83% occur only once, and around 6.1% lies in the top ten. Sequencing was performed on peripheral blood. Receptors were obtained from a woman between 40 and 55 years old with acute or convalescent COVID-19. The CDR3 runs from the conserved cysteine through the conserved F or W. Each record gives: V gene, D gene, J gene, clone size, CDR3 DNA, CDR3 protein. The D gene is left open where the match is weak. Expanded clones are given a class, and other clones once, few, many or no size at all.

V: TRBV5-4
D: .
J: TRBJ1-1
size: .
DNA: TGTGCCAGCAGCTTGGCCGGGGAATTTTTAGCGGAAGCTTTCTTT
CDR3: CASSLAGEFLAEAFF

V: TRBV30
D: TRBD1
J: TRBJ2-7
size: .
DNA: TGTGCCTGGACTCACTATTTACGGAGGACAGGGTCCTACGAGCAGTACTTC
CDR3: CAWTHYLRRTGSYEQYF

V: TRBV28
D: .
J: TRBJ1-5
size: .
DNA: TGTGCCAGCAGTTTTCGGGCAGGGGATAATCAGCCCCAGCATTTT
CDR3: CASSFRAGDNQPQHF

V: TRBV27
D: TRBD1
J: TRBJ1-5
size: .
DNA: TGTGCCAGCAGTCGCCAGGGGGGAATTAGCAATCAGCCCCAGCATTTT
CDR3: CASSRQGGISNQPQHF

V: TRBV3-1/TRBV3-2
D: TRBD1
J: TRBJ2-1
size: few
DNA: TGTGCCAGCAGCCGTCGGGACAGGGGTTACAATGAGCAGTTCTTC
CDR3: CASSRRDRGYNEQFF

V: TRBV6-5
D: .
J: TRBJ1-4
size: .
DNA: TGTGCCAGCAGTCTAGAAGCAGGGAACCATGAAAAACTGTTTTTT
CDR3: CASSLEAGNHEKLFF

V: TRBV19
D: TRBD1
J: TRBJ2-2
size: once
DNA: TGTGCCAGTCGGCGACAGGGCAACACCGGGGAGCTGTTTTTT
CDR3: CASRRQGNTGELFF

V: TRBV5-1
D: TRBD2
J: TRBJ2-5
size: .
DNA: TGCGCCAGCAGCTTGGGAGCTAGCGGGGGGCCGCGGGAGACCCAGTACTTC
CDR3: CASSLGASGGPRETQYF

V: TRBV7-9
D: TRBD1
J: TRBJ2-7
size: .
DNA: TGTGCCAGCAGCGCCGGGACAGGGAGGTCCTACGAGCAGTACTTC
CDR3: CASSAGTGRSYEQYF

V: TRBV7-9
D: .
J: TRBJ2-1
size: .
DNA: TGTGCCAGCAGAAGGATGGGCGGGATATACAATGAGCAGTTCTTC
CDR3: CASRRMGGIYNEQFF

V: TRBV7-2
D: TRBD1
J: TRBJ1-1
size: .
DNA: TGTGCCAGCAGCCTAACGGCGGGACAGGGGATCGAAGCTTTCTTT
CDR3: CASSLTAGQGIEAFF

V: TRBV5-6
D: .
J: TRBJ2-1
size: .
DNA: TGTGCCAGCATCCACTTACTAGATTTCGATGAGCAGTTCTTC
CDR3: CASIHLLDFDEQFF

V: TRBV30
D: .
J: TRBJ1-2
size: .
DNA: TGTGCCTGGAGTGTACAGGGTCCGGGCCAAAAATTC
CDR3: CAWSVQGPGQKF

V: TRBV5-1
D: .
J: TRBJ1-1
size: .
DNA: TGCGCCAGCGGACGGGACACGAGGAACACTGAAGCTTTCTTT
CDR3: CASGRDTRNTEAFF

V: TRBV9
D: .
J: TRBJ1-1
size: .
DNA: TGTGCCAGCAGCGAGAGTGGGGGCCAAGCGAACACTGAAGCTTTCTTT
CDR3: CASSESGGQANTEAFF

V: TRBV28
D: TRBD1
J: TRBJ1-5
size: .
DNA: TGTGCCAGCAAACCGACCTTGGTGGCCGGGACAGGCCTCTCAACTCAGCCCCAGCATTTT
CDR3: CASKPTLVAGTGLSTQPQHF

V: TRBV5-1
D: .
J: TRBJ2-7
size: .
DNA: TGCGCCAGCAGCTTGGGAGTGGGGCGAAAATACGAGCAGTACTTC
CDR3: CASSLGVGRKYEQYF

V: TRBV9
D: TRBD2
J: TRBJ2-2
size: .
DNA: TGTGCCAGCAGCACCGGGACTATTAACACCGGGGAGCTGTTTTTT
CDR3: CASSTGTINTGELFF

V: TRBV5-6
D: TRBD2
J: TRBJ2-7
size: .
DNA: TGTGCCAGCAGCTTGGGGCTAGCGGGAAGTTACTACGAGCAGTACTTC
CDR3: CASSLGLAGSYYEQYF